These T cell receptor beta chains were read from a single sample in a study of T cell responses to AZD1222 COVID-19 vaccine. Here immunoSEQ multiplex PCR was the method, and the copy in TCRdb shows in-frame clones only, minus some. The sample lists around 130,000 clones; nearly 90% were seen once. Sequencing was performed on peripheral blood, taken 28 days after the second AZD1222 dose. The receptors were gathered from an adult who received the AZD1222 COVID-19 vaccine. The CDR3 runs from the conserved cysteine through the conserved F or W. Each record gives: clone size, D gene, V gene, J gene, CDR3 protein, CDR3 DNA. A D gene is named only where the DNA matches it firmly. Rows give clone size only sometimes, using once, few, many, or a class for an expanded clone.

-,TRBD2,TRBV2,TRBJ2-2,CASYPGGGYRELFF,TGTGCCAGTTACCCTGGGGGGGGGTACCGGGAGCTGTTTTTT
-,TRBD1,TRBV20-1,TRBJ2-1,CSAGQGFSKFF,TGCAGTGCGGGACAGGGGTTTTCTAAGTTCTTC
once,-,TRBV5-1,TRBJ2-1,CASREPSYNEQFF,TGCGCCAGCAGAGAGCCGTCCTACAATGAGCAGTTCTTC
-,-,TRBV6-1,TRBJ2-3,CASSEGHPAARGDTQYF,TGTGCCAGCAGTGAAGGCCATCCAGCGGCTAGGGGAGATACGCAGTATTTT
-,TRBD1,TRBV27,TRBJ1-1,CASSLKGARNTEAFF,TGTGCCAGCAGTTTAAAGGGGGCGCGGAACACTGAAGCTTTCTTT
-,TRBD1,TRBV5-1,TRBJ1-2,CASSPGQGKGYTF,TGCGCCAGCAGCCCGGGACAGGGGAAGGGCTACACCTTC
-,-,TRBV5-1,TRBJ2-2,CASSENTGELFF,TGCGCCAGCAGTGAAAACACCGGGGAGCTGTTTTTT
once,-,TRBV30,TRBJ1-2,CAWELSGGYTF,TGTGCCTGGGAGCTTTCTGGAGGCTACACCTTC
few,-,TRBV6-5,TRBJ1-5,CASSRDINQPQHF,TGTGCCAGCAGCCGGGACATCAATCAGCCCCAGCATTTT
-,TRBD1,TRBV7-8,TRBJ2-2,CASSRRDRLAGELFF,TGTGCCAGCAGCCGCAGGGACAGGCTTGCCGGGGAGCTGTTTTTT
few,TRBD1,TRBV19,TRBJ1-2,CASSLGQGDLYGYTF,TGTGCCAGTAGTCTGGGACAGGGGGATTTATATGGCTACACCTTC
-,TRBD1,TRBV11-3,TRBJ2-2,CASSLSTGQGAAGELFF,TGTGCCAGCAGCTTAAGTACGGGACAGGGGGCCGCCGGGGAGCTGTTTTTT
once,-,TRBV19,TRBJ1-5,CASSIRASGHQPQHF,TGTGCCAGTAGTATAAGGGCCAGTGGGCATCAGCCCCAGCATTTT
-,-,TRBV19,TRBJ1-3,CASKSGASSGNTIYF,TGTGCCAGTAAGTCAGGGGCGTCCTCTGGAAACACCATATATTTT
-,-,TRBV25-1,TRBJ1-1,CASSEPKAGNTEAFF,TGTGCCAGCAGTGAACCAAAAGCGGGGAACACTGAAGCTTTCTTT
-,-,TRBV4-1,TRBJ2-1,CASSPDHSTGYNEQFF,TGCGCCAGCAGCCCCGACCACTCTACAGGTTACAATGAGCAGTTCTTC
-,-,TRBV3-1/TRBV3-2,TRBJ1-6,CASSQEGRSSYNSPLHF,TGTGCCAGCAGCCAAGAAGGGAGAAGCTCCTATAATTCACCCCTCCACTTT
once,-,TRBV6-5,TRBJ1-6,CASSYHTESDSPLHF,TGTGCCAGCAGTTACCATACAGAATCGGATTCACCCCTCCACTTT
-,TRBD1,TRBV11-1,TRBJ1-6,CASSLGTGLSSPLHF,TGTGCCAGCAGCTTAGGGACAGGGCTTTCTTCACCCCTCCACTTT
-,-,TRBV5-1,TRBJ2-5,CASSFKGSEETQYF,TGCGCCAGCAGCTTCAAGGGTTCTGAAGAGACCCAGTACTTC
-,-,TRBV7-9,TRBJ2-1,CASSSTPGGGWGNEQFF,TGTGCCAGCAGCTCAACCCCAGGGGGAGGCTGGGGGAATGAGCAGTTCTTC
-,-,TRBV4-1,TRBJ1-1,CASSHLAGILEAFF,TGCGCCAGCAGCCATCTAGCAGGGATTCTTGAAGCTTTCTTT